This TCR beta chain was documented in a study of T-cell memory formation after mild COVID-19. Study-wide findings and caveats: SARS-CoV-2 specificity was not confirmed for second-wave clones peaking on day 37. Several responding clones turned up in pre-infection memory, indicating that cross-reactive memory may have taken part. CD4+ clones that contracted lay mainly in CM and EM; CD8+ ones lay in EMRA. From day 15 to 85, contracting clones were balanced between CD4 and CD8, whereas later expanders leaned toward CD4+.

TCRdb independently ran MiXCR on the 5' RACE reads; one entry per CDR3 protein. The table includes about 68,000 distinct CDR3 sequences, approximately 15% detected once. There are a few counts of this clonotype. Antigen specificity is unknown. Deletions cut 10 bases from V and 3 bases from J, with 18 bases between. This CDR3 is 15 amino acids long. The specimen sequenced was PBMCs or a T cell subset sorted from them (not recorded which). The chain is built from TRBV12-3 or TRBV12-4 and TRBJ2-2; tentative D call: TRBD1 (6 bases). This clonotype was obtained from an adult woman who had mild COVID-19 (a few samples of this study predate the infection). Cell type and time point are not known. The CDR3 loop is CATQQGSTYTGELFF. The CDR3 DNA is TGTGCCACCCAGCAGGGGTCCACCTACACCGGGGAGCTGTTTTTT.